This TCR beta chain came from a study of blood T cell repertoires in COVID-19. Study overall: From T cells, B-cell-depleted T cells, or PBMCs came the material, which was cDNA or gDNA.

The data were produced by immunoSEQ multiplex PCR, yet TCRdb's version contains in-frame clones alone and is incomplete. The sample contains about 150,000 clones, roughly 89% of which appear only once. The CDR3 consists of 13 residues. V lost 8 bases, J lost 2 bases, and 13 bases lay in between. From germline, CDR1 is LNHNV and CDR2 YYDKDF (reference sequence). The chain has TRBV15 and TRBJ2-7; no firm D call. This clonotype originated in a man aged 60 to 69 with active or convalescent COVID-19. Sequencing was carried out using peripheral blood. The CDR3 protein is CATATLPTYEQYF. Written as DNA, the CDR3 is TGTGCCACCGCGACACTCCCAACCTACGAGCAGTACTTC.